These 7 T cell receptor beta chains came from one sample sequenced in a study of vaccination effects on CD4 cells after COVID-19. Here immunoSEQ multiplex PCR was the method, and the copy in TCRdb shows in-frame clones only, minus some. The sample has about 46,000 clones; roughly 74% are singletons. Upon completion of around 9 days in culture, CD4+ T cells were isolated. For these receptors, no antigen is known. Here the sequenced sample was CD4+ T cells from PBMCs cultured without peptide, taken before COVID-19 vaccination. Every receptor here comes from a human donor who had a prior SARS-CoV-2 infection.

The count of this clone is one. The CDR3 loop is CASSFSSGTPVGEQFF. CDR3 in DNA: TGTGCCAGCAGCTTTTCTAGCGGGACGCCGGTGGGTGAGCAGTTCTTC. The rearrangement uses TRBV7-3 and TRBJ2-1, with TRBD2 matching over 9 bases. Trimming cost V 3 bases and J 9 bases; bases outside gene matches: 12. The CDR3 is 16 amino acids. CDR1 SGHTA and CDR2 FQGTGA come from the germline V gene.

V is TRBV2 and J is TRBJ2-7, with a weak D call TRBD1 (8 bases). This CDR3 contains 13 residues. V gave up 6 bases and J gave up 3 bases, with 12 bases separating them. From germline, CDR1 is SNHLY and CDR2 FYNNEI. The CDR3 region is CASRNRGGYEQYF. As DNA, the CDR3 is TGTGCCAGCAGAAACAGGGGGGGCTACGAGCAGTACTTC.

This clone was seen only a few times. An end of the junction differs from the germline gene, which may be a read error. The chain combines TRBV2 with TRBJ2-3; 10 bases map to TRBD2. The CDR3 covers 16 residues. Germline V gene sequence: CDR1 SNHLY, CDR2 FYNNEI. The CDR3 region has the DNA TGTGCCAGCATTGAACTTGCTAGCGGGGGATCAGATACGCAGTATTTT. It is translated as CASIELASGGSDTQYF.

The chain uses TRBV2 and TRBJ2-1; a possible D gene is TRBD1 (5 bases). CDR1 is SNHLY and CDR2 is FYNNEI in the germline V gene. The CDR3 is made up of 14 amino acids. Deletions cut 5 bases from V and 6 bases from J, with 14 bases between. CDR3 amino acids: CASSYTGDANEQFF. The CDR3 DNA is TGTGCCAGCAGTTACACAGGAGACGCCAATGAGCAGTTCTTC.

The J gene is TRBJ2-7, the V gene TRBV19; D possibly uses TRBD1 or TRBD2 (5 bases each). With 5 bases removed from V and 4 bases from J, the gap between germline ends came to 18 bases. Germline CDR1 LNHDA, CDR2 SQIVND (reference sequence). This CDR3 contains 15 residues. The CDR3 region has the DNA TGTGCCAGTAGTTACATCAGGGACGGTTCATACGAGCAGTACTTC. This gives the protein CASSYIRDGSYEQYF.

Regarding this clone: The junction does not match germline at one end; this may be a read error. The chain recombines TRBV7-7 with TRBJ2-1; the D call may be TRBD1 or TRBD2 (6 bases each). The CDR3 has 15 residues. Germline CDR1 SSHAT, CDR2 FNYEAQ (reference sequence). The CDR3: CASSPGAGRTNEQFF. The CDR3 DNA sequence: TGTGCTAGCAGCCCGGGGGCGGGACGGACGAATGAGCAGTTCTTC.

The chain couples TRBV5-1 to TRBJ2-1; D may be TRBD2 (6 bases). The germline CDR1 and CDR2 sequences are SGHRS and YFSETQ. CDR3 length equals 15 residues. V lost 0 bases and J lost 5, with 12 bases in between. CDR3 protein: CASSLERAGNNEQFF. In DNA form, the CDR3 reads TGCGCCAGCAGCTTGGAGCGGGCAGGGAACAATGAGCAGTTCTTC.